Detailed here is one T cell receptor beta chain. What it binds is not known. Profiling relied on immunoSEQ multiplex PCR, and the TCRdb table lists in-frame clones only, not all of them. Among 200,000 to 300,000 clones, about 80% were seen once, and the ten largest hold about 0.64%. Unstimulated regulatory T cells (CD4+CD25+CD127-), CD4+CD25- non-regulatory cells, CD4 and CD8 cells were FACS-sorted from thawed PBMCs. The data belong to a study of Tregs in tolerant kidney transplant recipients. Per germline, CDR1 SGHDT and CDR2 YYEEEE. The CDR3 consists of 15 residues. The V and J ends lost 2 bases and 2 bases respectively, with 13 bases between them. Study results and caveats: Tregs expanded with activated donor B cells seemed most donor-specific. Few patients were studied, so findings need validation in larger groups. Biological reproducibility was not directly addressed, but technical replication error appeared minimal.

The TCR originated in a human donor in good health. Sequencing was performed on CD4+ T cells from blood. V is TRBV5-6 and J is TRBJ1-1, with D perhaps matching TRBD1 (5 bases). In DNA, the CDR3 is TGTGCCAGCAGCTTCCGGCAGGGCGGCAACACTGAAGCTTTCTTT. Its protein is CASSFRQGGNTEAFF.